Each of the 24 T cell receptor beta chains below was sequenced from the same sample in a study of blood T cell repertoires in COVID-19. The protocol was immunoSEQ multiplex PCR, while the TCRdb copy is restricted to in-frame clones and leaves out a portion. This table holds approximately 25,000 clones, 82% found once. Source material: peripheral blood. The receptors derive from a human donor in a cohort sampled during active COVID-19.

This clone has only one observation. The V call is TRBV3-1 (or the pseudogene TRBV3-2), the J call TRBJ1-5, with TRBD1 as a possible D gene (6 bases). This CDR3 is 18 amino acids long. Trimming cost V 0 bases and J 1 base, with 16 bases left between them. CDR1 and CDR2 (germline): LGHDT, YNNKEL (reference sequence). CDR3 nucleotides: TGTGCCAGCAGCCAAGATCCGCGGGCGACAGGAAGCAATCAGCCCCAGCATTTT. This gives the protein CASSQDPRATGSNQPQHF.

This clone was counted once. The chain is built from TRBV19 and TRBJ1-3, with TRBD1 matching 9 bases. The V segment lost 5 bases and the J segment 4 bases; nucleotides outside the gene matches: 9. Looked up from germline, CDR1 is LNHDA and CDR2 is SQIVND (reference sequence). There are 16 residues in the CDR3. The CDR3 protein is CASSLTGTGIGNTIYF. For the CDR3, the DNA is TGTGCCAGTAGTCTTACCGGGACAGGGATCGGAAACACCATATATTTT.

The chain combines TRBV6-5 with TRBJ1-2; the match to TRBD1 covers 7 bases. CDR1 and CDR2 (germline): MNHEY, SVGAGI. J lost 8 bases, V lost 8 bases, and 17 bases had no gene match. The CDR3 spans 15 residues. Here the CDR3 DNA reads TGTGCCAGCGGTTCAGTTCGGGACAGACCGGGAGGCTACACCTTC. As protein: CASGSVRDRPGGYTF.

The chain couples TRBV2 to TRBJ1-3, with TRBD1 matching over 7 bases. Germline loops: CDR1 SNHLY, CDR2 FYNNEI. The CDR3 has 14 amino acids. With V trimmed by 6 bases and J by 2 bases, 4 bases remained unmatched. CDR3 residues: CASRETGTGNTIYF. CDR3 DNA: TGTGCCAGCAGGGAGACAGGGACTGGAAACACCATATATTTT.

The chain employs TRBV11-2 and TRBJ2-2, with TRBD1 identical over 8 bases. The CDR3 is made up of 15 amino acids. Trimming removed 5 bases from V and 5 bases from J; junction bases left unmatched: 7. The germline V gene encodes CDR1 SGHAT and CDR2 FQNNGV. The CDR3 protein is CASSPDRGETGELFF. The DNA of the CDR3 is TGTGCCAGCAGCCCAGACAGGGGAGAAACCGGGGAGCTGTTTTTT. The whole variable domain, remainder taken from reference TRBV11-2 and TRBJ2-2, is EAGVAQSPRYKIIEKRQSVAFWCNPISGHATLYWYQQILGQGPKLLIQFQNNGVVDDSQLPKDRFSAERLKGVDSTLKIQPAKLEDSAVYLCASSPDRGETGELFFGEGSRLTVL.

The chain uses TRBV5-1 and TRBJ2-5; 8 bases match TRBD2. Germline CDR1 SGHRS, CDR2 YFSETQ. The junction had 4 bases not matched to a gene; V was cut back by 4 bases and J by 2 bases. The CDR3 spans 14 residues. The CDR3 DNA follows: TGCGCCAGCAGCGCCCCGGGGGGGCAAGAGACCCAGTACTTC. It yields the protein CASSAPGGQETQYF.

The rearrangement uses TRBV3-1 (or the pseudogene TRBV3-2) and TRBJ2-4; D is unclear. Germline CDR1 is LGHDT and CDR2 is YNNKEL (reference sequence). The CDR3 has 15 residues. V lost 4 bases and J 0 bases, leaving 10 bases between the germline ends. In nucleotides, the CDR3 is TGTGCCAGCAGCCCGGCTAGACTAGCCAAAAACATTCAGTACTTC. Its protein is CASSPARLAKNIQYF.

The chain combines TRBV2 with TRBJ2-1, with D tentatively TRBD1 (6 bases). Germline lookup yields CDR1 SNHLY and CDR2 FYNNEI. V was cut by 7 bases and J by 3 bases, with 16 bases left in between. The CDR3 spans 15 residues. The CDR3 is CASTGQPRIYNEQFF. CDR3 nucleotide sequence: TGTGCCAGCACCGGACAGCCTCGCATCTACAATGAGCAGTTCTTC.

The V and J genes are TRBV2 and TRBJ2-5, with 8 bases matching TRBD1. The V and J ends lost 3 bases and 2 bases, in that order; junction bases with no gene match: 2. Germline values: CDR1 SNHLY, CDR2 FYNNEI. This CDR3 contains 14 residues. The CDR3, as DNA: TGTGCCAGCAGTGACCGGACAGGGCAAGAGACCCAGTACTTC. This encodes CASSDRTGQETQYF.

This chain connects TRBV4-2 to TRBJ1-1, with 8 positions matching TRBD1. This CDR3 is built from 14 residues. Trimming at V came to 3 bases and at J to 1 base, leaving 1 base not matched to a gene. Germline V CDR1 and CDR2: LGHNA, YNFKEQ. Here the CDR3 reads CASSQGQENTEAFF. The CDR3 bases are TGTGCCAGCAGCCAGGGACAGGAGAACACTGAAGCTTTCTTT.

V usage is TRBV7-9 and J usage is TRBJ2-7, with 7 bases fitting TRBD2. Germline V gene sequence: CDR1 SEHNR, CDR2 FQNEAQ (reference sequence). V shed 4 bases, J shed 3 bases, and the junction held 9 bases outside the gene matches. This CDR3 is 15 amino acids long. The CDR3 DNA follows: TGTGCCAGCAGCTCGCAGCGGGACTTCCACTACGAGCAGTACTTC. Translating gives CASSSQRDFHYEQYF.

V is TRBV7-3 and J is TRBJ2-1; the D gene is possibly TRBD2 (6 bases). CDR3 length: 16 amino acids. CDR1 is SGHTA and CDR2 is FQGTGA in the germline V gene. The V end was cut by 5 bases, the J end by 4 bases, with 18 bases between. The chain's CDR3 is CASSLDGTGVYNEQFF. The CDR3 DNA sequence: TGTGCCAGCAGCCTGGACGGGACTGGAGTTTACAATGAGCAGTTCTTC.

J is TRBJ2-3 and V is TRBV7-8; D perhaps matches TRBD1 (5 bases). The germline gives CDR1 SGHVS, CDR2 FQNEAQ. V lost 3 bases to trimming and J lost 2 bases, with 15 bases between them. The CDR3 covers 16 residues. The CDR3 spells CASSLDTVGSTDTQYF. The CDR3 coding sequence is TGTGCCAGCAGCTTGGACACCGTAGGGTCCACAGATACGCAGTATTTT.

The rearrangement joins TRBV18 to TRBJ1-1; D not certain. Germline V lookup: CDR1 KGHSH, CDR2 LQKENI. Trimming cost V 3 bases and J 4 bases, with 18 bases left between them. This CDR3 is built from 16 residues. CDR3 residues: CASSPIETPGGTEAFF. The DNA for the CDR3 is TGTGCCAGCTCACCCATCGAAACCCCCGGTGGCACTGAAGCTTTCTTT.

V usage is TRBV7-9 and J usage is TRBJ2-1; D unclear. This CDR3 has 14 amino acids. Germline V gene data show CDR1 as SEHNR and CDR2 as FQNEAQ (reference sequence). The V gene lost 5 bases and the J gene lost 1 base, with 9 bases spanning the gap. CDR3 in DNA: TGTGCCAGCAGCCCGCCGAGGTCCTACAATGAGCAGTTCTTC. This translates into CASSPPRSYNEQFF.

The chain employs TRBV19 and TRBJ1-3; D is undetermined. Germline CDR1 is LNHDA and CDR2 is SQIVND (reference sequence). V lost 10 bases and J 1 base, leaving 8 bases between the germline ends. The CDR3 extends over 12 amino acids. In DNA, the CDR3 is TGTGCCACCCAGTCTTCTGGAAACACCATATATTTT. It encodes CATQSSGNTIYF.

The V gene is TRBV7-9, the J gene TRBJ1-1; the D is unclear. V was cut by 5 bases and J by 8 bases, with 9 bases left in between. Germline-derived CDR1 and CDR2 are SEHNR and FQNEAQ (reference sequence). The CDR3 spans 11 residues. The CDR3: CASSPQTEAFF. The DNA of the CDR3 is TGTGCCAGCAGCCCCCAGACAGAAGCTTTCTTT.

This chain links TRBV27 with TRBJ2-1; 7 bases agree with TRBD2. V lost 7 bases, J lost 0 bases, and 9 bases stayed unmatched. Germline-derived CDR1 and CDR2 are MNHEY and SMNVEV (reference sequence). There are 16 residues in the CDR3. In nucleotides, the CDR3 is TGTGCCAGCATCCCACGATGGGGGGGCTCCTACAATGAGCAGTTCTTC. It encodes CASIPRWGGSYNEQFF.

The chain couples TRBV7-2 to TRBJ1-4; 7 bases fit TRBD1. CDR3 size: 14 residues. CDR1 is SGHTA, CDR2 FQGNSA, per germline. V shed 5 bases, J shed 4 bases, and the junction held 4 bases outside the gene matches. The CDR3 sequence is CASSKQGINEKLFF. In DNA form, the CDR3 reads TGTGCCAGCAGCAAACAGGGGATTAATGAAAAACTGTTTTTT.

The chain employs TRBV6-4 and TRBJ2-1, with 8 bases lining up with TRBD1. With V trimmed by 3 bases and J by 8 bases, 9 bases remained unmatched. The CDR3 runs 15 residues. Looked up from germline, CDR1 is MRHNA and CDR2 is SNTAGT. Here the CDR3 DNA reads TGTGCCAGCAGTGAAGGAAGGACAGGGTACGATGAGCAGTTCTTC. It is translated as CASSEGRTGYDEQFF.

This clone was seen a handful of times. The V call is TRBV4-3, the J call TRBJ2-2, with D perhaps TRBD2 (6 bases). Germline assignment: CDR1 LGHNA and CDR2 YSLEER. V was clipped by 0 bases and J by 4 bases, with 15 bases between them. The CDR3 has 17 amino acids. CDR3 bases: TGCGCCAGCAGCCAAGATGTACGGGGGACGGGCACCGGGGAGCTGTTTTTT. Its protein is CASSQDVRGTGTGELFF.

The V gene is TRBV7-9, the J gene TRBJ2-1, with 8 bases fitting TRBD1. Germline trimming cut 5 bases from V and 3 bases from J; bases unmatched to any gene: 21. The CDR3 is 20 residues long. The V gene's germline CDR1 is SEHNR and CDR2 FQNEAQ (reference sequence). In nucleotides, the CDR3 is TGTGCCAGCAGCAACCCCTCCCAGGGGGCTCCTTCAGAAGGCTACAATGAGCAGTTCTTC. Its translation: CASSNPSQGAPSEGYNEQFF.

V and J are TRBV19 and TRBJ2-7; D perhaps matches TRBD2 (6 bases). The V gene's germline CDR1 is LNHDA and CDR2 SQIVND (reference sequence). The CDR3 loop spans 15 amino acids. The germline V and J ends were trimmed by 8 bases and 2 bases, with 19 bases remaining between them. The CDR3 region is CASGSNGRQPYEQYF. CDR3 nucleotide sequence: TGTGCCAGTGGGAGCAACGGGAGACAACCCTACGAGCAGTACTTC.

The chain recombines TRBV5-4 with TRBJ2-3, with D hard to call. This CDR3 contains 19 residues. Germline V gene data show CDR1 as SGHNT and CDR2 as YYREEE (reference sequence). The V gene lost 0 bases and the J gene lost 0 bases, with 20 bases spanning the gap. CDR3 in amino acids: CASSLASGPQLLSTDTQYF. CDR3 DNA: TGTGCCAGCAGCTTGGCCTCGGGTCCGCAGCTCTTAAGCACAGATACGCAGTATTTT.